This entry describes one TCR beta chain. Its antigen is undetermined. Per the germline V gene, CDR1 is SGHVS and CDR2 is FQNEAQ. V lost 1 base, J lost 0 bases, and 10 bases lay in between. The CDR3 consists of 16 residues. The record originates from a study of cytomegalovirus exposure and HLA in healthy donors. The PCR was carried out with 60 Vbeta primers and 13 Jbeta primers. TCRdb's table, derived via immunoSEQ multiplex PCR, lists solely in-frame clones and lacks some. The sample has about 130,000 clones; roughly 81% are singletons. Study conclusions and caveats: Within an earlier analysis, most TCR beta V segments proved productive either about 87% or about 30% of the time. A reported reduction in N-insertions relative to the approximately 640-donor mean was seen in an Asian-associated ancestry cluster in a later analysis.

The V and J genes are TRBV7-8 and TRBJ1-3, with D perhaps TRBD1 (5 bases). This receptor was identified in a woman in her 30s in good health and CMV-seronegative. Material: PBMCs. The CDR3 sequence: CASSLGRQYSGNTIYF. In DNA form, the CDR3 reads TGTGCCAGCAGCTTAGGGAGACAGTACTCTGGAAACACCATATATTTT.